These T cell receptor beta chains were read from a single sample in a study of glioma-infiltrating T cells after dendritic cell vaccination. Data came from immunoSEQ multiplex PCR; TCRdb stores just in-frame clones and leaves some out. This table has tens of thousands of clones, approximately 85% appearing once. Source: blood, taken before dendritic cell vaccination. Receptors were obtained from a human donor with glioblastoma. CDR3s include the opening cysteine and the closing phenylalanine or tryptophan. The D gene is left open where the match is weak. Clone sizes are given selectively: once, few, many, or a class where the clone is expanded.

TRBV6-6	TRBJ1-5	.	.	TGTGCCAGCAGTGCTGGGACATCGCTCAATCAGCCCCAGCATTTT	CASSAGTSLNQPQHF
TRBV6-1	TRBJ1-5	TRBD1	.	TGTGCCAGCAGTGAGTACGTCGGACAGGGACGCCAGCCCCAGCATTTT	CASSEYVGQGRQPQHF
TRBV29-1	TRBJ2-7	TRBD1	.	TGCAGCGTTGAAGGCGCAGGGGGCGGATCCTACGAGCAGTACTTC	CSVEGAGGGSYEQYF
TRBV6-5	TRBJ2-1	.	.	TGTGCCAGCAGTCCCTCGGGATCGTCCTTCAATGAGCAGTTCTTC	CASSPSGSSFNEQFF
TRBV18	TRBJ1-2	.	medium-sized	TGTGCCAGCTCACCGCAGGGTGGAGGCTACACCTTC	CASSPQGGGYTF
TRBV5-4	TRBJ2-5	TRBD2	.	TGTGCCAGCAGCCCCCGACTAGCGGGAGCAGAGACCCAGTACTTC	CASSPRLAGAETQYF
TRBV7-2	TRBJ2-5	.	.	TGTGCCAGCAGCCCGGCGCGGCAGTCTCCAGAGACCCAGTACTTC	CASSPARQSPETQYF
TRBV7-9	TRBJ1-5	.	.	TGTGCCAGCAGCTTAGCAGGGGGTGAGGTTCAGCCCCAGCATTTT	CASSLAGGEVQPQHF
TRBV6-1	TRBJ1-1	.	.	TGTGCCGCCAAAGCGGGGGGCGCAGGGCCCGAAGCTTTCTTT	CAAKAGGAGPEAFF
TRBV7-3	TRBJ2-7	.	.	TGTGCCAGCAGTCCTAGGCATCCCTACGAGCAGTACTTC	CASSPRHPYEQYF
TRBV5-4	TRBJ2-7	.	.	TGTGCCAGCAGCGAAAACTCCCGCCAAGAGCAGTACTTC	CASSENSRQEQYF
TRBV11-3	TRBJ2-1	TRBD1	.	TGTGCCAGCAGCCCAGGGACAGGGGGCACGCGAAATGAGCAGTTCTTC	CASSPGTGGTRNEQFF
TRBV11-2	TRBJ2-1	.	.	TGTGCCAGCAGCCCCTTTCGGGGTCGGCGCTCTGAGCAGTTCTTC	CASSPFRGRRSEQFF
TRBV11-2	TRBJ2-2	TRBD1	.	TGTGCCAGCAGCTTAGGGAACAGGGGGCCGAACACCGGGGAGCTGTTTTTT	CASSLGNRGPNTGELFF
TRBV19	TRBJ2-7	TRBD2	.	TGTGCCAGTAGCCTGGGACTAGGCATTTACGAGCAGTACTTC	CASSLGLGIYEQYF
TRBV18	TRBJ1-3	.	.	TGTGCCAGCTCACCAAAGAGGGATCGCTCTGGAAACACCATATATTTT	CASSPKRDRSGNTIYF
TRBV5-5	TRBJ1-2	TRBD1	few	TGTGCCAGCAGCTTGGACAGGGGCCGGTATGGCTACACCTTC	CASSLDRGRYGYTF
TRBV19	TRBJ2-7	.	.	TGTGCCAGTAGTCCAGGTGGAGCGGGCATCTCCTACGAGCAGTACTTC	CASSPGGAGISYEQYF
TRBV27	TRBJ2-7	TRBD1	.	TGTGCCAGCAGTTTAAAGGGGGCAATTAGCGAGCAGTACTTC	CASSLKGAISEQYF
TRBV7-8	TRBJ1-1	TRBD1	.	TGTGCCAGCAGCTTTTGGACAGGGGGCGTTCAGAAAACTGAAGCTTTCTTT	CASSFWTGGVQKTEAFF
TRBV30	TRBJ2-3	.	.	TGTGCCCGGAGGCAAGCGGCTAGCACAGATACGCAGTATTTT	CARRQAASTDTQYF
TRBV4-3	TRBJ2-7	TRBD1	.	TGCGCCAGCAGCCAAGAGTCCCGGGACAGCTACGAGCAGTACTTC	CASSQESRDSYEQYF
TRBV7-8	TRBJ2-6	.	.	TGTGCCAGCAGCTCCGGACAGCCCTCTGGGGCCAACGTCCTGACTTTC	CASSSGQPSGANVLTF
TRBV29-1	TRBJ2-7	TRBD1	few	TGCAGCGTCCCCTCGGCAGGGGGAAACTACGAGCAGTACTTC	CSVPSAGGNYEQYF
TRBV10-3	TRBJ1-4	.	.	TGTGCCATCAGTGACTCCGGGGGGGCTAATGAAAAACTGTTTTTT	CAISDSGGANEKLFF
TRBV11-3	TRBJ2-3	TRBD2	.	TGTGCCAGCAGCTTGACTAGCAGTACCAATACGCAGTATTTT	CASSLTSSTNTQYF
TRBV7-9	TRBJ2-3	.	once	TGTGCCAGCAGCTCACCAGCGACCACAGATACGCAGTATTTT	CASSSPATTDTQYF
TRBV18	TRBJ1-1	.	.	TGTGCCAGCTCACCTAGTACCGGGGGCACTGAAGCTTTCTTT	CASSPSTGGTEAFF
TRBV7-9	TRBJ1-5	.	.	TGTGCCAGCAGTGCCGGGGGGGGCGGTGATCAGCCCCAGCATTTT	CASSAGGGGDQPQHF
TRBV11-2	TRBJ1-5	TRBD1	.	TGTGCCAGCAGCTTAAGGACAGGGACTGGCAATCAGCCCCAGCATTTT	CASSLRTGTGNQPQHF
TRBV27	TRBJ1-1	TRBD1	.	TGTGCCAGCAGTTTATTCGGGACAGGGTTGTTAATGAACACTGAAGCTTTCTTT	CASSLFGTGLLMNTEAFF
TRBV27	TRBJ2-7	TRBD2	.	TGTGCCAGCAGTTCTAGTCGGGGGGCCTACGAGCAGTACTTC	CASSSSRGAYEQYF
TRBV13	TRBJ2-1	TRBD1	once	TGTGCCAGCAGCTTCTTCGGACAGGGGGGCAATGAGCAGTTCTTC	CASSFFGQGGNEQFF
TRBV7-2	TRBJ2-7	.	.	TGTGCCAGCAGCTTATGGGACTCCGCCTACGAGCAGTACTTC	CASSLWDSAYEQYF
TRBV6-5	TRBJ1-2	.	.	TGTGCCAGCAGTGTCGACAGACAAACTAACTATGGCTACACCTTC	CASSVDRQTNYGYTF
TRBV5-4	TRBJ2-1	.	.	TGTGCCAGCAGCTTGGGTGGGGTCCGGGGGTACAATGAGCAGTTCTTC	CASSLGGVRGYNEQFF
TRBV1	TRBJ1-3	.	once	TGCACCAGCAGCCTTCCCACTAATGGAAACACCATATATTTT	CTSSLPTNGNTIYF
TRBV7-2	TRBJ2-1	.	.	TGTGCCAGCAGCTTGACTAGTCTCCCAAGCTCCTACAATGAGCAGTTCTTC	CASSLTSLPSSYNEQFF
TRBV10-3	TRBJ2-1	TRBD2	.	TGTGCCATCAGTGAAGGGACTAGCCCCTACAATGAGCAGTTCTTC	CAISEGTSPYNEQFF
TRBV7-2	TRBJ2-3	.	.	TGTGCCAGCAGCTTAAATCTAAGGAGTAGGAACACAGATACGCAGTATTTT	CASSLNLRSRNTDTQYF
TRBV9	TRBJ2-7	TRBD1	few	TGTGCCAGCAGCGCTAGTTGGGACAGGCACCACGAGCAGTACTTC	CASSASWDRHHEQYF
TRBV6-5	TRBJ2-3	TRBD2	.	TGTGCCAGCAGTTACCAGAGCGGGAGCTGGGATACGCAGTATTTT	CASSYQSGSWDTQYF